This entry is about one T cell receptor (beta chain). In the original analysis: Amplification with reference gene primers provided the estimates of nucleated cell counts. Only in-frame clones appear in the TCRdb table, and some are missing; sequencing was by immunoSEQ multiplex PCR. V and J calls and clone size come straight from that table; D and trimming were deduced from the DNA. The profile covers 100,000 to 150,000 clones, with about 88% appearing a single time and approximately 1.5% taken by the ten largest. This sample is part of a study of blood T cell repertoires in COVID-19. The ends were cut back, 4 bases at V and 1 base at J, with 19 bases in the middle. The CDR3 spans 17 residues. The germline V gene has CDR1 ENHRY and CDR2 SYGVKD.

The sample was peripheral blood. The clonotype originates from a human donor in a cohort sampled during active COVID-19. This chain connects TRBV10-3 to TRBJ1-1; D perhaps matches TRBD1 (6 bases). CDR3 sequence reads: CAISGGRGGATNTEAFF. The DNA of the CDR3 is TGTGCCATCAGTGGGGGTCGTGGGGGCGCGACGAACACTGAAGCTTTCTTT.